The present TCR beta chain was sequenced within a study of cytomegalovirus exposure and HLA in healthy donors. PCR amplification relied on 60 Vbeta primers (plus 13 Jbeta primers). The method was immunoSEQ multiplex PCR; TCRdb's version includes in-frame clones alone and lacks a portion of them. The table has over 150,000 clones, around 80% seen once. On this clone: As yet, its antigen is unknown.

Study observations and caveats: Productive status was seen about 90% or about 30% of the time for most TCR beta V segments in an earlier analysis. Later analysis showed most CMV-associated TCR beta chains appearing HLA-restricted.

There are 15 residues in the CDR3. The germline CDR1 and CDR2 sequences are SEHNR and FQNEAQ (reference sequence). Germline trimming cut 0 bases from V and 1 base from J; bases unmatched to any gene: 3. Sequencing input: PBMCs. The gene calls are TRBV7-9 and TRBJ2-7, with 7 bases identical to TRBD2. This TCR came from a woman aged 50 to 60 in good health and CMV-seropositive. Here the CDR3 reads CASSLAGLPSYEQYF. CDR3 nucleotides: TGTGCCAGCAGCTTAGCGGGACTACCTTCCTACGAGCAGTACTTC.